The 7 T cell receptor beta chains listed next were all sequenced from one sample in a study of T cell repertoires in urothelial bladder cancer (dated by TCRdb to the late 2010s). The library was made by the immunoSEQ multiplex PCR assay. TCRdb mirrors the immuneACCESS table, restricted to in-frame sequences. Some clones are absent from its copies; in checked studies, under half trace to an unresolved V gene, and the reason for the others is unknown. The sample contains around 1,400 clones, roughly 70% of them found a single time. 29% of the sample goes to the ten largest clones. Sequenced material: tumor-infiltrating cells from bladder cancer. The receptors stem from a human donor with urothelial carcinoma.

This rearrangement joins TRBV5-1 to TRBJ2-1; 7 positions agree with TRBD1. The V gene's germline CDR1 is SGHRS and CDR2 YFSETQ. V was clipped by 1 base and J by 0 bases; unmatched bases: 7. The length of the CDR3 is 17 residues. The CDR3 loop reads CASSLTGAVSSYNEQFF. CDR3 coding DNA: TGCGCCAGCAGCTTGACAGGGGCCGTAAGCTCCTACAATGAGCAGTTCTTC.

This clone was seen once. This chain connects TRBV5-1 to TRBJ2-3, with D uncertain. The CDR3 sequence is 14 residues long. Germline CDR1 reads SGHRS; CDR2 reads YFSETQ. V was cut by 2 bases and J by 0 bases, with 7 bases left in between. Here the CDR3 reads CASSFRQSTDTQYF. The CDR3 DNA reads TGCGCCAGCAGCTTCAGGCAGAGCACAGATACGCAGTATTTT.

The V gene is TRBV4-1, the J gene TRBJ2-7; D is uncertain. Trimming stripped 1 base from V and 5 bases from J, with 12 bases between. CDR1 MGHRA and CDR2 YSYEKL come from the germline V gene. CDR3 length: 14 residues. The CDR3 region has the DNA TGCGCCAGCAGCCAAGGTCCGGTGCAAAACGAGCAGTACTTC. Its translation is CASSQGPVQNEQYF.

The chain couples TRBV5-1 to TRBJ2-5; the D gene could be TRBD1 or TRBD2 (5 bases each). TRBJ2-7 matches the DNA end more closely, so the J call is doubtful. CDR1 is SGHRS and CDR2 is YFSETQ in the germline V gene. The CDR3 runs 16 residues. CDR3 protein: CASSLEPGTPAYEQYF. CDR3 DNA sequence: TGCGCCAGCAGCTTGGAGCCCGGGACGCCTGCCTACGAGCAGTACTTC.

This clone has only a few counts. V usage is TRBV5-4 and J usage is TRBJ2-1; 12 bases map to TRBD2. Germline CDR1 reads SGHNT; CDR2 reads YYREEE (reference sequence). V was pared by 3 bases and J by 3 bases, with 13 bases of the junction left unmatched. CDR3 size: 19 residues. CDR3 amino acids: CASSSVWASGGANYNEQFF. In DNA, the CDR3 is TGTGCCAGCAGCTCCGTTTGGGCTAGCGGGGGGGCCAACTACAATGAGCAGTTCTTC.

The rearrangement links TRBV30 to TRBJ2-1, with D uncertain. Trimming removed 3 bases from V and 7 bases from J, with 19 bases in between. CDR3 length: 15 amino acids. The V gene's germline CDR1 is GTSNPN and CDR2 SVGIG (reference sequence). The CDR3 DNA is TGTGCCTGGAGAACCGACCCAACCTTGGGGAATGAGCAGTTCTTC. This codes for CAWRTDPTLGNEQFF.

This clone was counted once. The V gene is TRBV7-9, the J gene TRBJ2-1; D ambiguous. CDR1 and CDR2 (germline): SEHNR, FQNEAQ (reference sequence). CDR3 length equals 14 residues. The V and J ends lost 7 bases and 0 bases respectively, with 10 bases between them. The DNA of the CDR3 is TGTGCCAGCACCGCAAAATACTCCTACAATGAGCAGTTCTTC. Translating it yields CASTAKYSYNEQFF.